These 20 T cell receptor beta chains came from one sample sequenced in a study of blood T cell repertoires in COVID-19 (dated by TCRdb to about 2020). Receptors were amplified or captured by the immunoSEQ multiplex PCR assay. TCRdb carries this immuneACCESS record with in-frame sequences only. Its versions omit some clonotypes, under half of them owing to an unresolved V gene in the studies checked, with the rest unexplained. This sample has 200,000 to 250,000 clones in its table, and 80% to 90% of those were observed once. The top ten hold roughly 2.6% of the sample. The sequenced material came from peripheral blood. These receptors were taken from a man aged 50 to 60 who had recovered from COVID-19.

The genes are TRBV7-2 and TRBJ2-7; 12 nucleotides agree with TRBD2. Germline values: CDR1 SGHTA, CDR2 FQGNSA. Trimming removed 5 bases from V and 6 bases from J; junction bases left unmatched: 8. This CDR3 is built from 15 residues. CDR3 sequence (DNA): TGTGCCAGCAGCGTGAGACTAGCGGGAGTAACCGAGCAGTACTTC. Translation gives CASSVRLAGVTEQYF.

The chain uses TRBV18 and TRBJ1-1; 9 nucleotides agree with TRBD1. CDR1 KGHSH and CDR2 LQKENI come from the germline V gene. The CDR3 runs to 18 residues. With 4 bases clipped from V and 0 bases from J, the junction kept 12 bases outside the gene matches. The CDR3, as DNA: TGTGCCAGCTCACAGGAACAGGGGGCAGGTATGGTGAACACTGAAGCTTTCTTT. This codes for CASSQEQGAGMVNTEAFF.

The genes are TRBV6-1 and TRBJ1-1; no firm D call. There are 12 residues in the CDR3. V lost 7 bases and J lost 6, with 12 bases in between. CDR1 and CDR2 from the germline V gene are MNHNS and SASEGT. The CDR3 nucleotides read TGTGCCAGCACCGAGTTCCGCCCTGAAGCTTTCTTT. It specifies CASTEFRPEAFF.

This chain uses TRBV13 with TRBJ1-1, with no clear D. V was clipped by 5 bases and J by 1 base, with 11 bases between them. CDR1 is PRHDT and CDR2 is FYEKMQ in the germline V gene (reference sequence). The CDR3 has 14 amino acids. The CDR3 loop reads CASSPRTQNTEAFF. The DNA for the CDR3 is TGTGCCAGCAGCCCACGGACTCAGAACACTGAAGCTTTCTTT.

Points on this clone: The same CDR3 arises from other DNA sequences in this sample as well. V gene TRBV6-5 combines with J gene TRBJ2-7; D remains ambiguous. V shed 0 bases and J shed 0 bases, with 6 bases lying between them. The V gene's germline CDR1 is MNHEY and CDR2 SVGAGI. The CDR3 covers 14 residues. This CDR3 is CASSYSPVSYEQYF. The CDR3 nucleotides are TGTGCCAGCAGTTACTCCCCAGTCTCCTACGAGCAGTACTTC.

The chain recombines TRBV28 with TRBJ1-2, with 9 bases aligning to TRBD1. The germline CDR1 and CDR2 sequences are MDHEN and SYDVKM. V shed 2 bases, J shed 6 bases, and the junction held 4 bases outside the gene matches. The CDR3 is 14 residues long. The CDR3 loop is CASSLNRGLNGYTF. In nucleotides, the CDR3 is TGTGCCAGCAGTTTAAACAGGGGGCTCAATGGCTACACCTTC.

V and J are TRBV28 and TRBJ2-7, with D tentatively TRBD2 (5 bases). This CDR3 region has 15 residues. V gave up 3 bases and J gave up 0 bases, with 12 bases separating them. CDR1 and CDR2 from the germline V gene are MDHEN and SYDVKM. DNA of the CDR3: TGTGCCAGCAGTTTGACGAGGGTAACCTCCTACGAGCAGTACTTC. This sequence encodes CASSLTRVTSYEQYF.

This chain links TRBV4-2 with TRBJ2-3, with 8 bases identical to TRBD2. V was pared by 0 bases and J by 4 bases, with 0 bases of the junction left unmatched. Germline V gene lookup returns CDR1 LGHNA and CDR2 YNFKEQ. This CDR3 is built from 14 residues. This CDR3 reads CASSQEGLADTQYF. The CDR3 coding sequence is TGTGCCAGCAGCCAAGAGGGACTAGCAGATACGCAGTATTTT.

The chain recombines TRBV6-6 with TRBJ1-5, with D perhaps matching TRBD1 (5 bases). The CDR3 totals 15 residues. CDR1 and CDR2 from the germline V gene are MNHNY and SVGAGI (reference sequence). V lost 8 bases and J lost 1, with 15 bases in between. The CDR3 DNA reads TGTGCCAGCGATCGGGGGGACGGGAGCAATCAGCCCCAGCATTTT. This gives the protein CASDRGDGSNQPQHF.

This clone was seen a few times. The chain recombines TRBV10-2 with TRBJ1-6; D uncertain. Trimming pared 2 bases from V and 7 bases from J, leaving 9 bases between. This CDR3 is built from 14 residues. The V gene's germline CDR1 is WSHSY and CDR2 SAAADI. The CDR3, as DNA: TGCGCCAGCAGTGAGATGGGAGGGAATTCACCCCTCCACTTT. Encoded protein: CASSEMGGNSPLHF.

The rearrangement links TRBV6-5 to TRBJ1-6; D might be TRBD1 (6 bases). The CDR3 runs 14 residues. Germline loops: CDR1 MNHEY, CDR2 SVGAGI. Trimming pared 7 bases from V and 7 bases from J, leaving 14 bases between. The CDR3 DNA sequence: TGTGCCAGCAATCGTTGGCAGGGGAATTCACCCCTCCACTTT. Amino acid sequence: CASNRWQGNSPLHF.

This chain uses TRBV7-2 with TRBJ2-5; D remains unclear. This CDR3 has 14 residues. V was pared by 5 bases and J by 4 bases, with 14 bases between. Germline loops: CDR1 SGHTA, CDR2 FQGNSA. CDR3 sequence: CASSQTSVRETQYF. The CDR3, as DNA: TGTGCCAGCAGCCAAACCAGTGTTCGAGAGACCCAGTACTTC.

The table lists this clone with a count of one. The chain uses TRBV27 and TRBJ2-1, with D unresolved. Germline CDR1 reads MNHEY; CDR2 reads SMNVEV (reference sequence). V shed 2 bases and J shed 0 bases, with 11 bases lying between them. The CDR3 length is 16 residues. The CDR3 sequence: CASSLGPEDSYNEQFF. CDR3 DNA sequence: TGTGCCAGCAGTTTAGGGCCAGAAGACTCCTACAATGAGCAGTTCTTC.

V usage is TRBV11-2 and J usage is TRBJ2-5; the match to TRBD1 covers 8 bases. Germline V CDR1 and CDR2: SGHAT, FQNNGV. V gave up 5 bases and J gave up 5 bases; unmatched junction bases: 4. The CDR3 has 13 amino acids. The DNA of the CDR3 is TGTGCCAGCAGCGCTACAGGGGGGGAGACCCAGTACTTC. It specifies CASSATGGETQYF.

CDR3 protein: CASSQPIAGVLGEQYF. In DNA form, the CDR3 reads TGTGCCAGCAGCCAACCCATAGCGGGAGTGCTGGGGGAGCAGTACTTC. The rearrangement uses TRBV3-1 (or the pseudogene TRBV3-2) and TRBJ2-7, with TRBD2 matching over 9 bases. The ends lost 2 bases at V and 7 bases at J; junction bases unmatched: 12. This CDR3 region has 16 residues. In germline, CDR1 is LGHDT, CDR2 YNNKEL (reference sequence).

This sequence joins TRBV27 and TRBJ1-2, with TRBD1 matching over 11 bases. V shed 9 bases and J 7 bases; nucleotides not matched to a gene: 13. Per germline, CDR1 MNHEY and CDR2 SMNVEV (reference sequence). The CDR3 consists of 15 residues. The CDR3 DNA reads TGTGCCAGTTATACACTCGGACAGGGGGCCGTTGGCTACACCTTC. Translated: CASYTLGQGAVGYTF.

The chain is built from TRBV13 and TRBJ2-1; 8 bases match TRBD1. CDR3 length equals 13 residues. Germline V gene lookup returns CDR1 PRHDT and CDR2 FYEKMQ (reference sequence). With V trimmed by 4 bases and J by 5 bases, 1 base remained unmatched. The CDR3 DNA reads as TGTGCCAGCAGCTCGGACAGGGACAATGAGCAGTTCTTC. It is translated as CASSSDRDNEQFF. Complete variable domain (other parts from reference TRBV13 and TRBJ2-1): AAGVIQSPRHLIKEKRETATLKCYPIPRHDTVYWYQQGPGQDPQFLISFYEKMQSDKGSIPDRFSAQQFSDYHSELNMSSLELGDSALYFCASSSDRDNEQFFGPGTRLTVL.

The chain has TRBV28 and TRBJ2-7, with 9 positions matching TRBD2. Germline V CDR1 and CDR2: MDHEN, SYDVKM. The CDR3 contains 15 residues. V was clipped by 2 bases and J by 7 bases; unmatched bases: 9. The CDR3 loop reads CASSLGAGGPKEQYF. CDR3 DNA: TGTGCCAGCAGTTTAGGGGCGGGAGGGCCGAAAGAGCAGTACTTC.

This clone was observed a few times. CDR3 region: CASSDRLAGMAETQYF. The CDR3 nucleotides are TGTGCCAGCAGCGACCGACTAGCGGGAATGGCCGAGACCCAGTACTTC. This chain uses TRBV7-9 with TRBJ2-5; 11 nucleotides match TRBD2. The germline V gene has CDR1 SEHNR and CDR2 FQNEAQ (reference sequence). The CDR3 is 16 residues long. With 5 bases clipped from V and 5 bases from J, the junction kept 10 bases outside the gene matches.

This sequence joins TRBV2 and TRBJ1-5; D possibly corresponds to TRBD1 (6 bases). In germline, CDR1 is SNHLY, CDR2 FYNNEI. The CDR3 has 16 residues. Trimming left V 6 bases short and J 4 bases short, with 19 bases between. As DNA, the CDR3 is TGTGCCAGCAGAACCCAGGGGCCCTTGGGTAATCAGCCCCAGCATTTT. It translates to CASRTQGPLGNQPQHF.